Listed below are T cell receptor beta chains from one sample, sequenced in a study of identical twins. Each CDR3 protein gets one entry after TCRdb re-called the 5' RACE reads with MiXCR. The repertoire has around 500,000 distinct CDR3 sequences, 14% of them found once; the top ten carry roughly 0.56%. The data were also submitted as part of a second study, on yellow fever vaccine responses in identical twins.

Sequenced: CD4+ T cells sorted from blood. The receptor source for this set is a woman younger than 30 in good health. Both conserved end residues are trimmed from each CDR3. The D gene is left open where the match is weak. Clone size is stated in some rows and not others, as once, few, many or a class when expanded.

-	TRBV29-1	TRBJ2-1	many	SVSGYNEQF
TRBD2	TRBV4-3	TRBJ2-7	few	ASSQDWLAGDEQY
-	TRBV7-9	TRBJ2-5	-	ASSLASALIQETQY
-	TRBV9	TRBJ2-1	many	ASSVGPGYNEQF
TRBD1	TRBV4-3	TRBJ1-5	many	ASSQDLQGAWPQH
-	TRBV7-2	TRBJ2-7	-	ASSSTPPEQY
-	TRBV3-1	TRBJ2-2	-	ASSQAGSGTGELF
-	TRBV6-1	TRBJ2-3	-	ASLNSGRGRDTQY
TRBD2	TRBV20-1	TRBJ2-3	-	SASKTSGRTDTQY
TRBD1	TRBV12-3/TRBV12-4	TRBJ2-7	-	ASTRGQGSYEQY
-	TRBV19	TRBJ1-1	-	ASSIRGEAF
TRBD2	TRBV7-8	TRBJ2-7	few	ASSFSGRAYEQY
-	TRBV29-1	TRBJ2-7	-	SVGSIRDFEQY
TRBD2	TRBV5-1	TRBJ2-1	many	ASRDSGTYNEQF
-	TRBV7-9	TRBJ1-6	-	ASSKVLGLDNSPLH
TRBD2	TRBV7-2	TRBJ2-4	few	ASSLEIAGNIQY
TRBD2	TRBV20-1	TRBJ2-1	-	SAREPQTSGIEPF
TRBD2	TRBV24-1	TRBJ2-7	-	ATRAGGSSYEQY
-	TRBV29-1	TRBJ2-5	-	SVEEGQETQY
-	TRBV24-1	TRBJ2-2	-	ATSDPGGAGELF
TRBD1	TRBV14	TRBJ2-7	few	ASSHSGTGSYEQY
-	TRBV6-1	TRBJ2-6	-	ASSSGGSQPSGANVLT
-	TRBV11-2	TRBJ2-5	few	ASSLAGSKETQY
TRBD1	TRBV7-2	TRBJ1-1	few	ASSSFRGRGNTEAF
-	TRBV6-1	TRBJ1-6	few	ASRSKPGSNSPLH
-	TRBV7-6	TRBJ1-1	few	ASSPLTEAF
-	TRBV24-1	TRBJ1-5	few	ATSAGNSNQPQH
-	TRBV7-6	TRBJ2-1	-	ASSQTAYSYNEQF
TRBD2	TRBV5-1	TRBJ2-1	-	ASSSGTSGMGGNEQF
-	TRBV29-1	TRBJ1-1	few	SVAPKPAEAF
TRBD1	TRBV29-1	TRBJ2-5	few	SVPVRGRGETQY
-	TRBV4-3	TRBJ2-1	-	ASSQDGGQSSYNEQF
-	TRBV20-1	TRBJ2-4	-	SARPSGTMNIQY
TRBD1	TRBV10-1	TRBJ1-1	few	ASSEAGTGASTEAF
-	TRBV12-3/TRBV12-4	TRBJ2-7	-	ASSLAPGFYEQY
-	TRBV2	TRBJ1-2	-	ASRATDYYGYT
-	TRBV10-1	TRBJ2-7	few	ASSREGGPYEQY
TRBD1	TRBV5-1	TRBJ2-2	-	ASRPGQGASTGELF
TRBD1	TRBV28	TRBJ2-7	few	ASSSPGTGVYEQY
TRBD1	TRBV28	TRBJ2-7	few	ASSLWTGASYEQY
-	TRBV28	TRBJ1-4	few	ASSPPPFGGQFSLAEKLF